A single sample gave rise to the 23 T cell receptor beta chains below, sequenced in a study of blood T cell repertoires in COVID-19. The repertoire was sequenced with immunoSEQ multiplex PCR; TCRdb's copy has only in-frame clones and lacks some. The sample lists 300,000 to 400,000 clones, more than 70% occurring once. The sample was peripheral blood. All receptors derive from a woman in her thirties with COVID-19, enrolled during active disease.

This CDR3 reads CASSPPQGGNTEAFF. The CDR3 DNA follows: TGTGCCAGCAGTCCACCACAGGGCGGGAACACTGAAGCTTTCTTT. V usage is TRBV6-5 and J usage is TRBJ1-1, with D tentatively TRBD1 (6 bases). Germline loops: CDR1 MNHEY, CDR2 SVGAGI. The length of the CDR3 is 15 residues. Trimming stripped 5 bases from V and 1 base from J, with 14 bases between.

The V call is TRBV5-1, the J call TRBJ2-1; no firm D call. The CDR3 sequence is 13 residues long. The V gene lost 2 bases and the J gene lost 7 bases, with 10 bases spanning the gap. CDR1 SGHRS and CDR2 YFSETQ come from the germline V gene. CDR3 loop: CASSFPGQNEQFF. The CDR3 nucleotides are TGCGCCAGCAGCTTTCCGGGTCAAAATGAGCAGTTCTTC.

CDR3 DNA sequence: TGTGCCAGCAGCTCCGGGACAGGGACCGGTTTGGGTGGCTACACCTTC. Its translation: CASSSGTGTGLGGYTF. The gene calls are TRBV5-8 and TRBJ1-2; TRBD1 matches at 9 bases. The CDR3 loop spans 16 amino acids. The ends lost 3 bases at V and 7 bases at J; junction bases unmatched: 13. The V gene's germline CDR1 is SGHTS and CDR2 YDEGEE. Supplemented by reference TRBV5-8 and TRBJ1-2, the full variable domain reads EAGVTQSPTHLIKTRGQQATLRCSPISGHTSVYWYQQALGLGLQFLLWYDEGEERNRGNFPPRFSGRQFPNYSSELNVNALELEDSALYLCASSSGTGTGLGGYTFGSGTRLTVV.

V and J are TRBV7-2 and TRBJ1-3; D not resolved. CDR1 and CDR2 from the germline V gene are SGHTA and FQGNSA. This CDR3 contains 15 residues. Trimming shortened V by 1 base and J by 4 bases, and 11 bases separated the two germline ends. The CDR3 DNA reads TGTGCCAGCAGCTTAGACGGGGAATACGGAAACACCATATATTTT. Protein: CASSLDGEYGNTIYF.

This sequence joins TRBV19 and TRBJ2-7, with 7 bases fitting TRBD2. The germline V gene has CDR1 LNHDA and CDR2 SQIVND (reference sequence). J gave up 1 base and V 3 bases, and 6 bases lay outside the gene matches. The CDR3 length is 15 residues. The DNA of the CDR3 is TGTGCCAGTAGTATTTCGACGGGGGGTTCCTACGAGCAGTACGTC. Translation: CASSISTGGSYEQYV.

This clone was recorded once. The rearrangement links TRBV9 to TRBJ1-5; 7 nucleotides align to TRBD1. The CDR3 is 14 residues long. Losses at the gene ends were 2 bases for V and 4 bases for J; bases not matched to a gene: 3. Germline V gene sequence: CDR1 SGDLS, CDR2 YYNGEE. CDR3 loop: CASSVGQSNQPQHF. The CDR3 DNA follows: TGTGCCAGCAGCGTGGGACAGTCAAATCAGCCCCAGCATTTT.

V is TRBV19 and J is TRBJ1-6, with TRBD1 as a possible D gene (6 bases). This CDR3 is built from 16 residues. V gave up 2 bases and J gave up 0 bases, with 8 bases separating them. CDR1 is LNHDA and CDR2 is SQIVND in the germline V gene (reference sequence). The CDR3 protein is CASSIQGISYNSPLHF. The CDR3, as DNA: TGTGCCAGTAGTATACAGGGGATCTCCTATAATTCACCCCTCCACTTT.

The J gene is TRBJ1-1, the V gene TRBV19, with D perhaps matching TRBD1 (5 bases). From germline, CDR1 is LNHDA and CDR2 SQIVND (reference sequence). Trimming took off 3 bases at V and 0 bases at J, with 11 bases between the two ends. The CDR3 runs to 15 residues. The CDR3 DNA is TGTGCCAGTAGTATTAGGGGAACATTGAACACTGAAGCTTTCTTT. Its translation: CASSIRGTLNTEAFF.

The rearrangement links TRBV19 to TRBJ1-2; maybe TRBD1 (5 bases). Germline assignment: CDR1 LNHDA and CDR2 SQIVND (reference sequence). Trimming removed 2 bases at V and 3 bases at J, with 10 bases between. CDR3 length: 14 residues. CDR3 DNA sequence: TGTGCCAGTAGTATAAGGCAGACAGACTATGGCTACACCTTC. Translating it yields CASSIRQTDYGYTF.

The chain couples TRBV7-8 to TRBJ1-5, with D perhaps TRBD1 (5 bases). CDR3 length: 15 residues. The germline gives CDR1 SGHVS, CDR2 FQNEAQ. V lost 1 base, J lost 6 bases, and 13 bases lay in between. The CDR3 DNA follows: TGTGCCAGCAGCTTAGAGGACACGTCCCTTCAGCCCCAGCATTTT. It encodes CASSLEDTSLQPQHF.

This chain connects TRBV6-6 to TRBJ1-5; 7 nucleotides match TRBD1. After removal of 2 bases from V and 5 bases from J, the junction contained 3 bases not matched to a gene. Germline V gene lookup returns CDR1 MNHNY and CDR2 SVGAGI (reference sequence). The CDR3 has 14 amino acids. The CDR3 nucleotides are TGTGCCAGCAGTTACCGGGACAGATATCAGCCCCAGCATTTT. This gives the protein CASSYRDRYQPQHF.

This chain uses TRBV5-1 with TRBJ2-1, with TRBD1 identical over 7 bases. The CDR3 has 14 amino acids. The J segment lost 9 bases and the V segment lost 2 bases, leaving 8 bases of the junction unmatched. Germline-derived CDR1 and CDR2 are SGHRS and YFSETQ. This chain's CDR3 is CASSFRQGRGEQFF. Here the CDR3 DNA reads TGCGCCAGCAGCTTTAGACAGGGTAGAGGTGAGCAGTTCTTC.

This chain joins TRBV13 and TRBJ2-3, with a tentative D call TRBD2 (5 bases). V lost 5 bases and J 5 bases, leaving 14 bases between the germline ends. Germline V gene data show CDR1 as PRHDT and CDR2 as FYEKMQ (reference sequence). The CDR3 spans 14 residues. CDR3 coding DNA: TGTGCCAGCAGCCTCAGTCCTCGGGAAGATACGCAGTATTTT. This encodes CASSLSPREDTQYF. The full variable domain, with the rest looked up from reference TRBV13 and TRBJ2-3, is AAGVIQSPRHLIKEKRETATLKCYPIPRHDTVYWYQQGPGQDPQFLISFYEKMQSDKGSIPDRFSAQQFSDYHSELNMSSLELGDSALYFCASSLSPREDTQYFGPGTRLTVL.

This rearrangement joins TRBV2 to TRBJ2-3; TRBD2 matches at 9 bases. J gave up 4 bases and V 3 bases, and 2 bases lay outside the gene matches. CDR3 length: 14 residues. Germline CDR1 and CDR2: SNHLY and FYNNEI. The CDR3 protein is CASSEASGADTQYF. The CDR3 nucleotides read TGTGCCAGCAGTGAGGCTAGCGGGGCAGATACGCAGTATTTT.

The chain couples TRBV29-1 to TRBJ1-4; TRBD1 matches at 9 bases. This CDR3 is 14 amino acids long. Germline CDR1 is SQVTM and CDR2 is ANQGSEA. The junction had 7 bases not matched to a gene; V was cut back by 3 bases and J by 8 bases. The CDR3 region has the DNA TGCAGCGTTGATGACGGGACAGGGTTGGAAAAACTGTTTTTT. It codes for CSVDDGTGLEKLFF.

The V call is TRBV7-9, the J call TRBJ2-4, with TRBD2 matching 9 bases. CDR1 SEHNR and CDR2 FQNEAQ come from the germline V gene (reference sequence). V shed 7 bases and J 0 bases; nucleotides not matched to a gene: 13. The CDR3 runs to 18 residues. The CDR3 reads CASTVSGGVALAKNIQYF. CDR3 DNA: TGTGCCAGCACCGTTAGCGGGGGCGTAGCCTTAGCCAAAAACATTCAGTACTTC.

The gene calls are TRBV2 and TRBJ1-2; 7 nucleotides agree with TRBD1. The V gene's germline CDR1 is SNHLY and CDR2 FYNNEI. V was clipped by 6 bases and J by 9 bases; unmatched bases: 7. The CDR3 extends over 12 amino acids. The DNA for the CDR3 is TGTGCCAGCAGCCCCCACAGGGGAAGCTACACCTTC. Amino acids: CASSPHRGSYTF.

The V and J genes are TRBV7-2 and TRBJ1-5; D is unclear. The V and J ends lost 5 bases and 5 bases respectively, with 10 bases between them. The CDR3 sequence is 13 residues long. CDR1 is SGHTA and CDR2 is FQGNSA in the germline V gene. The CDR3 is CASSPGSDQPQHF. The CDR3 region has the DNA TGTGCCAGCAGCCCCGGCAGCGATCAGCCCCAGCATTTT.

The V gene is TRBV4-1, the J gene TRBJ1-1; D not certain. CDR3 length: 15 residues. V was pared by 1 base and J by 1 base, with 10 bases between. Germline assignment: CDR1 MGHRA and CDR2 YSYEKL. The CDR3 DNA reads as TGCGCCAGCAGCCAAGTCCCAGGCGAGAACACTGAAGCTTTCTTT. Protein sequence: CASSQVPGENTEAFF.

The gene calls are TRBV2 and TRBJ1-4; 9 nucleotides agree with TRBD1. Looked up from germline, CDR1 is SNHLY and CDR2 is FYNNEI. The CDR3 has 18 amino acids. Trimming at V came to 4 bases and at J to 0 bases, leaving 9 bases not matched to a gene. The CDR3 DNA reads TGTGCCAGCAGTGGCCGGGACAGGGTATGGGCAACTAATGAAAAACTGTTTTTT. It encodes CASSGRDRVWATNEKLFF.

The CDR3 is CASSIWGDGNQPQHF. DNA for the CDR3: TGTGCCAGTAGTATCTGGGGGGACGGCAATCAGCCCCAGCATTTT. The V and J genes are TRBV19 and TRBJ1-5; tentative D call: TRBD1 (5 bases). V was trimmed by 3 bases and J by 2 bases, leaving 11 bases between them. The CDR3 sequence is 15 residues long. Germline V gives CDR1 LNHDA, CDR2 SQIVND (reference sequence).

V gene TRBV28 combines with J gene TRBJ1-3, with TRBD1 as a possible D gene (6 bases). The V gene lost 7 bases and the J gene lost 0 bases, with 13 bases spanning the gap. CDR3 length equals 15 residues. Germline loops: CDR1 MDHEN, CDR2 SYDVKM. DNA of the CDR3: TGTGCCAGCACCCAGACAGGTTCCTCTGGAAACACCATATATTTT. Protein sequence: CASTQTGSSGNTIYF.

This chain links TRBV19 with TRBJ1-1; D may be TRBD1 (6 bases). The CDR3 runs to 13 residues. The V gene lost 10 bases and the J gene lost 4 bases, with 16 bases spanning the gap. Per the germline V gene, CDR1 is LNHDA and CDR2 is SQIVND (reference sequence). The CDR3, as DNA: TGTGCCACCAAGACAGGAGTCGGCACTGAAGCTTTCTTT. Translated: CATKTGVGTEAFF.